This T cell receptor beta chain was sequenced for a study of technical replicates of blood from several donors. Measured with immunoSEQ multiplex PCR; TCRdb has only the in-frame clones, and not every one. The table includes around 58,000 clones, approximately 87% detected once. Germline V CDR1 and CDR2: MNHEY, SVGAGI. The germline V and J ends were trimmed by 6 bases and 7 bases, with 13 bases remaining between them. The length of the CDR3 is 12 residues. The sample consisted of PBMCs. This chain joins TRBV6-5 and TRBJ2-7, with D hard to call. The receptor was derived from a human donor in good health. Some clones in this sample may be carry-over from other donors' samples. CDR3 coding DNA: TGTGCCAGCAGCTATCCTGGCGGTGAGCAGTACTTC. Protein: CASSYPGGEQYF.